The following is a TCR beta chain sequence with its context. The antigen is undetermined. Primers included in the PCR were 60 Vbeta and 13 Jbeta primers. TCRdb keeps only in-frame clones here, not all; method: immunoSEQ multiplex PCR. Of fewer than 200,000 clones listed, around four fifths are singletons. The data were obtained in a study of cytomegalovirus exposure and HLA in healthy donors. At the level of the study: Approximately 200 million T cells yielded 100 million or so unique TCR beta sequences in earlier analysis.

Regarding the study as a whole: Only CMV serostatus was available as immune exposure information. Associated with HLA alleles at 0.05 false discovery rate in a later analysis were 16,951 TCR beta sequences. Sequences of the TCR beta chain were said to predict the HLA-A and HLA-B alleles of most subjects accurately.

The V gene end was trimmed by 6 bases and the J gene end by 0 bases; junction bases not matched to a gene: 6. The CDR3 has 18 residues. CDR1 and CDR2 (germline): KGHSH, LQKENI. This clonotype was sampled from a man aged 25 to 40 in good health and CMV-seronegative. The sequenced material came from PBMCs. The V gene is TRBV18, the J gene TRBJ2-6, with 12 bases fitting TRBD2. DNA of the CDR3: TGTGCCAGCTCTTCAGGACTAGCGGGATTCTCTGGGGCCAACGTCCTGACTTTC. It specifies CASSSGLAGFSGANVLTF.